This passage covers 9 T cell receptor beta chains from one sample sequenced in a study of blood T cell repertoires in COVID-19. Clones were sequenced by immunoSEQ multiplex PCR, and TCRdb holds only the in-frame ones, with some missing. The sample contains over 200,000 clones, 80% to 90% of which appear only once. Sequencing was performed on PBMCs or T cells enriched from blood (not recorded which). These receptors all stem from a woman aged 25 to 39 who had been exposed to COVID-19.

The genes are TRBV3-1 (or the pseudogene TRBV3-2) and TRBJ1-1, with D unclear. The CDR3 has 15 residues. Trimming shortened V by 3 bases and J by 1 base, and 12 bases separated the two germline ends. CDR1 is LGHDT and CDR2 is YNNKEL in the germline V gene (reference sequence). The CDR3 DNA reads as TGTGCCAGCAGCCATGGAGGACCGAAGAACACTGAAGCTTTCTTT. It codes for CASSHGGPKNTEAFF.

The rearrangement joins TRBV30 to TRBJ1-4, with D perhaps matching TRBD1 (5 bases). CDR3 length: 16 residues. Trimming pared 0 bases from V and 4 bases from J, leaving 15 bases between. The germline gives CDR1 GTSNPN, CDR2 SVGIG (reference sequence). The DNA of the CDR3 is TGTGCCTGGAGTGTAGGGGTGCAGGGCCTTAATGAAAAACTGTTTTTT. Its translation is CAWSVGVQGLNEKLFF.

J is TRBJ1-1 and V is TRBV3-1 (or the pseudogene TRBV3-2); a weak D match, TRBD1 (5 bases). This CDR3 has 13 residues. The V and J ends lost 3 bases and 6 bases respectively, with 11 bases between them. CDR1 LGHDT and CDR2 YNNKEL come from the germline V gene (reference sequence). The CDR3 loop reads CASSQGTTPEAFF. DNA for the CDR3: TGTGCCAGCAGCCAGGGGACTACCCCTGAAGCTTTCTTT.

This chain links TRBV11-2 with TRBJ1-6, with TRBD1 matching 9 bases. CDR3 length: 15 residues. V lost 5 bases, J lost 7 bases, and 6 bases stayed unmatched. CDR1 and CDR2 from the germline V gene are SGHAT and FQNNGV. The CDR3 loop reads CASSPDGQGNSPLHF. The CDR3 coding sequence is TGTGCCAGCAGCCCCGACGGACAGGGGAATTCACCCCTCCACTTT.

The chain uses TRBV6-5 and TRBJ1-1, with 7 bases aligning to TRBD1. Germline values: CDR1 MNHEY, CDR2 SVGAGI. The CDR3 runs 12 residues. The trim removed 8 bases at V and 2 bases at J, leaving 2 bases unmatched. The DNA for the CDR3 is TGTGCCAGCGACAGGGTTAACACTGAAGCTTTCTTT. This codes for CASDRVNTEAFF.

The chain employs TRBV3-1 (or the pseudogene TRBV3-2) and TRBJ2-7; 10 bases are a match to TRBD1. Germline loops: CDR1 LGHDT, CDR2 YNNKEL (reference sequence). V trimming: 3 bases; J trimming: 6 bases; junction bases outside the gene matches: 11. The CDR3 sequence is 16 residues long. The CDR3 nucleotides are TGTGCCAGCAGCCAGGGAACGAGACAGGGGGCCGTCGAGCAGTACTTC. Amino acid sequence: CASSQGTRQGAVEQYF.

The chain couples TRBV13 to TRBJ2-7; 9 bases fit TRBD1. With 4 bases clipped from V and 1 base from J, the junction kept 14 bases outside the gene matches. This CDR3 contains 18 residues. Per the germline V gene, CDR1 is PRHDT and CDR2 is FYEKMQ (reference sequence). The CDR3 protein is CASSSTPGQGWFSYEQYF. CDR3 DNA sequence: TGTGCCAGCAGCTCTACCCCGGGACAGGGTTGGTTTTCCTACGAGCAGTACTTC.

This chain connects TRBV5-1 to TRBJ2-2; the D gene is possibly TRBD2 (5 bases). The V and J ends lost 0 bases and 6 bases respectively, with 9 bases between them. From germline, CDR1 is SGHRS and CDR2 YFSETQ. The CDR3 covers 14 residues. The CDR3 sequence: CASSLGDYSGELFF. CDR3 DNA sequence: TGCGCCAGCAGCTTGGGAGACTACTCCGGGGAGCTGTTTTTT. The full variable domain, in which reference TRBV5-1 and TRBJ2-2 provide the parts outside the CDR3, is KAGVTQTPRYLIKTRGQQVTLSCSPISGHRSVSWYQQTPGQGLQFLFEYFSETQRNKGNFPGRFSGRQFSNSRSEMNVSTLELGDSALYLCASSLGDYSGELFFGEGSRLTVL.

The gene calls are TRBV24-1 and TRBJ1-4; the match to TRBD1 covers 8 bases. The J segment lost 4 bases and the V segment lost 3 bases, leaving 6 bases of the junction unmatched. Germline CDR1 and CDR2: KGHDR and SFDVKD. This CDR3 contains 16 residues. The CDR3 coding sequence is TGTGCCACCAGTGATGACAGGGGAGTCGGTAATGAAAAACTGTTTTTT. Its translation is CATSDDRGVGNEKLFF.